The 29 T cell receptor beta chains below were found in one sample sequenced in a study of blood T cell repertoires in COVID-19. Profiling relied on immunoSEQ multiplex PCR, and the TCRdb table lists in-frame clones only, not all of them. Among around 41,000 clones listed, roughly 81% were seen once. The sequenced sample was peripheral blood. These receptors came from a human donor in a cohort sampled during active COVID-19.

This clone was picked up one time. V is TRBV14 and J is TRBJ1-1; possibly TRBD1 for D (6 bases). With 4 bases removed from V and 11 bases from J, the gap between germline ends came to 14 bases. Germline V gene data show CDR1 as SGHDN and CDR2 as FVKESK. The CDR3 sequence is 12 residues long. In nucleotides, the CDR3 is TGTGCCAGCAGCCTCAACAGGGTGGCGGCTTTCTTT. Translated: CASSLNRVAAFF.

The chain employs TRBV28 and TRBJ1-2; 9 nucleotides align to TRBD1. Germline assignment: CDR1 MDHEN and CDR2 SYDVKM. The CDR3 sequence is 16 residues long. Trimming removed 5 bases from V and 4 bases from J; junction bases left unmatched: 11. The DNA of the CDR3 is TGTGCCAGCAGTCTCCTTGGACAGGGGCAAATCTATGGCTACACCTTC. Translation gives CASSLLGQGQIYGYTF.

The V call is TRBV5-5, the J call TRBJ1-3, with D hard to call. Germline CDR1 reads SGHKS; CDR2 reads YYEKEE (reference sequence). CDR3 length equals 17 residues. V was pared by 4 bases and J by 0 bases, with 17 bases between. In DNA, the CDR3 is TGTGCCAGCAGCCCCCCGGCGGCAGCCTCCTCTGGAAACACCATATATTTT. Translated: CASSPPAAASSGNTIYF.

The chain is built from TRBV3-1 (or the pseudogene TRBV3-2) and TRBJ1-2; 10 bases are shared with TRBD1. V lost 8 bases and J lost 3; bases outside the gene matches: 0. CDR3 length: 12 residues. CDR1 is LGHDT and CDR2 is YNNKEL in the germline V gene (reference sequence). The CDR3 region has the DNA TGTGCCAGCGGACAGGGGGACTATGGCTACACCTTC. Translation: CASGQGDYGYTF.

The chain links TRBV6-1 to TRBJ2-2; 8 nucleotides agree with TRBD2. CDR3 length equals 15 residues. The V and J ends lost 2 bases and 5 bases, in that order; junction bases with no gene match: 4. CDR1 and CDR2 (germline): MNHNS, SASEGT. This chain's CDR3 is CASSERGGRTGELFF. In DNA form, the CDR3 reads TGTGCCAGCAGTGAACGGGGGGGCAGAACCGGGGAGCTGTTTTTT.

The chain is built from TRBV10-3 and TRBJ2-5; TRBD2 matches at 12 bases. CDR1 ENHRY and CDR2 SYGVKD come from the germline V gene. The CDR3 covers 15 residues. With 6 bases clipped from V and 1 base from J, the junction kept 3 bases outside the gene matches. The CDR3: CAIRGTSGLQETQYF. CDR3 in DNA: TGTGCCATCAGAGGGACTAGCGGGCTCCAAGAGACCCAGTACTTC.

The chain joins TRBV5-3 to TRBJ1-3; 9 bases are a match to TRBD1. TRBV5-3 is an open reading frame, and its role is uncertain. J was trimmed by 5 bases and V by 4 bases; bases with no gene match: 10. The CDR3 runs 16 residues. Written as DNA, the CDR3 is TGTGCCAGAAGCGGAACCCGGGACAGGGTACGAAACACCATATATTTT. Residues: CARSGTRDRVRNTIYF.

The chain employs TRBV6-4 and TRBJ2-7; 14 positions agree with TRBD2. The length of the CDR3 is 18 residues. Trimming at V came to 5 bases and at J to 1 base, leaving 10 bases not matched to a gene. Looked up from germline, CDR1 is MRHNA and CDR2 is SNTAGT. CDR3 sequence reads: CASSPWGTSGGPSYEQYF. Written as DNA, the CDR3 is TGTGCCAGCAGTCCTTGGGGGACTAGCGGGGGCCCGTCCTACGAGCAGTACTTC.

The chain employs TRBV10-2 and TRBJ2-3, with D possibly TRBD1 on 7 matching bases. Trimming removed 2 bases at V and 4 bases at J, with 10 bases between. CDR3 length: 14 amino acids. Per the germline V gene, CDR1 is WSHSY and CDR2 is SAAADI. The CDR3 protein is CASSEQGGPDTQYF. CDR3 in DNA: TGCGCCAGCAGTGAGCAGGGGGGCCCAGATACGCAGTATTTT.

This rearrangement joins TRBV24-1 to TRBJ2-3; 12 positions match TRBD2. The CDR3 has 16 amino acids. Losses at the gene ends were 4 bases for V and 5 bases for J; bases not matched to a gene: 6. The germline CDR1 and CDR2 sequences are KGHDR and SFDVKD. DNA for the CDR3: TGTGCCACCAGTGACGCTAGCGGGGGGGCGAGAGATACGCAGTATTTT. Amino acids: CATSDASGGARDTQYF.

This clone turned up a few times. This sequence joins TRBV4-1 and TRBJ1-5; maybe TRBD1 (6 bases). There are 13 residues in the CDR3. V was shortened by 0 bases and J by 11 bases, with 11 bases between the two germline ends. Germline CDR1 is MGHRA and CDR2 is YSYEKL. Here the CDR3 DNA reads TGCGCCAGCAGCCAAGATAGACAGGTGGCCCAGCATTTT. Translated: CASSQDRQVAQHF.

The chain links TRBV6-5 to TRBJ2-7; D gene ambiguous. The germline gives CDR1 MNHEY, CDR2 SVGAGI. The CDR3 is 11 residues long. With 10 bases removed from V and 6 bases from J, the gap between germline ends came to 13 bases. This CDR3 reads CATRGVGEQYF. In DNA form, the CDR3 reads TGTGCCACCCGCGGTGTGGGCGAGCAGTACTTC.

This chain uses TRBV5-1 with TRBJ2-6, with 7 bases that match TRBD1. V shed 4 bases and J 3 bases; nucleotides not matched to a gene: 4. This CDR3 contains 15 residues. CDR1 and CDR2 from the germline V gene are SGHRS and YFSETQ. The CDR3 region is CASSPTGFGANVLTF. The CDR3 DNA reads as TGCGCCAGCAGCCCGACAGGGTTTGGGGCCAACGTCCTGACTTTC.

This chain joins TRBV14 and TRBJ2-3; the match to TRBD2 covers 9 bases. The V and J ends lost 1 base and 8 bases, in that order; junction bases with no gene match: 7. Germline V gene data show CDR1 as SGHDN and CDR2 as FVKESK. CDR3 length: 15 residues. The CDR3 bases are TGTGCCAGCAGCCAAGTTGGTCTAGCGGGGAGTACGCAGTATTTT. Protein product: CASSQVGLAGSTQYF.

This sequence joins TRBV2 and TRBJ2-7, with D hard to call. Trimming removed 1 base from V and 5 bases from J, with 15 bases in between. Germline CDR1 reads SNHLY; CDR2 reads FYNNEI. This CDR3 has 15 residues. CDR3 coding DNA: TGTGCCAGCAGTGAAGGGGCAGGAAGGATGGACGAGCAGTACTTC. This sequence encodes CASSEGAGRMDEQYF.

The rearrangement uses TRBV3-1 (or the pseudogene TRBV3-2) and TRBJ2-1; a possible D gene is TRBD2 (5 bases). This CDR3 comprises 16 residues. Trimming cost V 2 bases and J 6 bases, with 17 bases left between them. In germline, CDR1 is LGHDT, CDR2 YNNKEL (reference sequence). CDR3 region: CASSQWPIRGSNEQFF. The DNA of the CDR3 is TGTGCCAGCAGCCAATGGCCCATTCGGGGTTCCAATGAGCAGTTCTTC.

This clone was recorded a few times. The V call is TRBV11-2, the J call TRBJ2-1; TRBD1 agrees at 7 bases. The CDR3 covers 16 residues. Looked up from germline, CDR1 is SGHAT and CDR2 is FQNNGV. With V trimmed by 4 bases and J by 5 bases, 11 bases remained unmatched. The CDR3 region has the DNA TGTGCCAGCAGCTCACAATTTAACAGGGGAAACAATGAGCAGTTCTTC. The encoded protein is CASSSQFNRGNNEQFF.

The gene calls are TRBV12-3 or TRBV12-4 and TRBJ2-7, with TRBD1 matching 9 bases. The CDR3 runs to 13 residues. With 3 bases clipped from V and 6 bases from J, the junction kept 3 bases outside the gene matches. CDR3 protein: CASSLGQGTEQYF. CDR3 sequence (DNA): TGTGCCAGCAGTTTGGGACAGGGCACCGAGCAGTACTTC.

The V call is TRBV2, the J call TRBJ1-3; a weak D match, TRBD1 (5 bases). Trimming left V 4 bases short and J 3 bases short, with 13 bases between. Germline V gene data show CDR1 as SNHLY and CDR2 as FYNNEI. This CDR3 is built from 15 residues. CDR3 in amino acids: CASSVGGSGGNTIYF. The CDR3 DNA reads as TGTGCCAGCAGTGTTGGGGGGTCGGGTGGAAACACCATATATTTT.

The chain combines TRBV3-1 (or the pseudogene TRBV3-2) with TRBJ2-1; 8 bases agree with TRBD1. The CDR3 contains 16 residues. V lost 3 bases to trimming and J lost 5 bases; unmatched junction nucleotides: 9. From germline, CDR1 is LGHDT and CDR2 YNNKEL (reference sequence). The CDR3 nucleotides are TGTGCCAGCAGCCACCTACGGGGGACAGGCAACAATGAGCAGTTCTTC. Translated: CASSHLRGTGNNEQFF.

This clone was observed a few times. DNA for the CDR3: TGTGCCAGCAGCCCGGGAACAGATACGCAGTATTTT. It yields the protein CASSPGTDTQYF. The chain joins TRBV5-4 to TRBJ2-3, with a tentative D call TRBD2 (5 bases). The CDR3 covers 12 residues. Germline-derived CDR1 and CDR2 are SGHNT and YYREEE (reference sequence). V gave up 4 bases and J gave up 3 bases, with 6 bases separating them.

The CDR3 region has the DNA TGTGCCAGCAGCCCGGGACAGAATCAGCCCCAGCATTTT. It yields the protein CASSPGQNQPQHF. V gene TRBV12-3 or TRBV12-4 combines with J gene TRBJ1-5; 7 bases match TRBD1. This CDR3 contains 13 residues. V dropped 6 bases and J dropped 4; count of bases not matched to a gene: 3.

This rearrangement joins TRBV5-4 to TRBJ2-1; 9 bases are shared with TRBD2. The germline gives CDR1 SGHNT, CDR2 YYREEE (reference sequence). The J segment lost 3 bases and the V segment lost 4 bases, leaving 5 bases of the junction unmatched. This CDR3 is built from 15 residues. In DNA form, the CDR3 reads TGTGCCAGCAGCCTACCGACTAGCGGCTACAATGAGCAGTTCTTC. Its translation is CASSLPTSGYNEQFF.

The sample holds a few counts of this clone. The chain is built from TRBV5-1 and TRBJ2-2; weak D call: TRBD1 (5 bases). Germline lookup yields CDR1 SGHRS and CDR2 YFSETQ. The CDR3 extends over 13 amino acids. Trimming stripped 4 bases from V and 3 bases from J, with 7 bases between. The CDR3 region is CASSQGYTGELFF. The CDR3 DNA follows: TGCGCCAGCAGCCAGGGATACACCGGGGAGCTGTTTTTT.

The chain combines TRBV5-8 with TRBJ1-2; D gene uncertain. Germline CDR1 reads SGHTS; CDR2 reads YDEGEE. V lost 2 bases and J lost 6, with 2 bases in between. The CDR3 totals 10 residues. In DNA form, the CDR3 reads TGTGCCAGCAGCTTCGATGGCTACACCTTC. Protein sequence: CASSFDGYTF.

J is TRBJ1-4 and V is TRBV5-4; 8 positions match TRBD1. The CDR3 is 15 residues long. The V segment lost 4 bases and the J segment 5 bases; nucleotides outside the gene matches: 7. Germline-derived CDR1 and CDR2 are SGHNT and YYREEE (reference sequence). The CDR3 sequence: CASSPKGQENEKLFF. Here the CDR3 DNA reads TGTGCCAGCAGCCCGAAGGGACAGGAGAATGAAAAACTGTTTTTT. The entire variable domain, with the rest obtained from reference TRBV5-4 and TRBJ1-4, is as follows: ETGVTQSPTHLIKTRGQQVTLRCSSQSGHNTVSWYQQALGQGPQFIFQYYREEENGRGNFPPRFSGLQFPNYSSELNVNALELDDSALYLCASSPKGQENEKLFFGSGTQLSVL.

The chain has TRBV9 and TRBJ1-1; possibly TRBD1 for D (6 bases). Germline V lookup: CDR1 SGDLS, CDR2 YYNGEE. The CDR3 has 13 residues. V was clipped by 4 bases and J by 9 bases, with 16 bases between them. The CDR3 reads CASSTADSRKAFF. Written as DNA, the CDR3 is TGTGCCAGCAGCACGGCGGACAGCCGCAAAGCTTTCTTT.

This clone was counted only a few times. The CDR3 DNA sequence: TGTGCCAGCTCACCGGCCGCCCGTTCCCCCCTCCACTTT. This sequence encodes CASSPAARSPLHF. This chain uses TRBV18 with TRBJ1-6; D is undetermined. Deletions cut 3 bases from V and 13 bases from J, with 13 bases between. CDR1 is KGHSH and CDR2 is LQKENI in the germline V gene. CDR3 length equals 13 residues.

The chain joins TRBV19 to TRBJ1-2; 8 bases match TRBD1. The CDR3 runs 15 residues. The ends lost 4 bases at V and 2 bases at J; junction bases unmatched: 6. In germline, CDR1 is LNHDA, CDR2 SQIVND (reference sequence). The DNA of the CDR3 is TGTGCCAGTAGTAACCCGGGACAGGCGAACTATGGCTACACCTTC. It is translated as CASSNPGQANYGYTF.